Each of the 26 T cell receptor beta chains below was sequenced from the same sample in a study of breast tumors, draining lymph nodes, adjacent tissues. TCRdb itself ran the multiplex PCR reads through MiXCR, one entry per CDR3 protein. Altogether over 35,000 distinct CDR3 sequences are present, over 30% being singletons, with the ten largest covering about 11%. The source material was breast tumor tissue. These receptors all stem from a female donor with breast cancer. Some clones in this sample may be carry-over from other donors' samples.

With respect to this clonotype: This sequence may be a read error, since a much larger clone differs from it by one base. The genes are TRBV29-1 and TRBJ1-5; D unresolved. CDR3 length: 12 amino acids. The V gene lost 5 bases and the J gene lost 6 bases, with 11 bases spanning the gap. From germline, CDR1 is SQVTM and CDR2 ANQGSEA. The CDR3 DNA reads TGCAGCGTTTCGGAGGGAAGTCAGCCCCAGCATTTT. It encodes CSVSEGSQPQHF.

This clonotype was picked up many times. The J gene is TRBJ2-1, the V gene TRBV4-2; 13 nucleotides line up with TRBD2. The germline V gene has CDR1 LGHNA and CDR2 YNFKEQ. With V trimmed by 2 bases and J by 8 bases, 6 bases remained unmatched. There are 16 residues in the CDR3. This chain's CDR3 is CASSQTRLAGGHEQFF. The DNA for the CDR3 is TGTGCCAGCAGCCAAACCCGACTAGCGGGAGGCCATGAGCAGTTCTTC.

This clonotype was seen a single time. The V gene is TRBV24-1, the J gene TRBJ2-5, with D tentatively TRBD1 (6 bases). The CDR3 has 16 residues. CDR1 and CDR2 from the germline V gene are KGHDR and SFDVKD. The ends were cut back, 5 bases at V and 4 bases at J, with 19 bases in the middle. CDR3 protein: CATSAPGTGSRETQYF. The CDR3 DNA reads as TGTGCCACCAGTGCCCCCGGAACAGGGTCCCGAGAGACCCAGTACTTC.

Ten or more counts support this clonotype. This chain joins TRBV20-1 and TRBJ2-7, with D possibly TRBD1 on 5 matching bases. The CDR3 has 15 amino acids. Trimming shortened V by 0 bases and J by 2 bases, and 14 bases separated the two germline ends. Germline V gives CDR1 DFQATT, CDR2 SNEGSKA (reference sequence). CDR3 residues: CSARDQEKGTYEQYF. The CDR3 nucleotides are TGCAGTGCTAGAGATCAGGAGAAGGGGACCTACGAGCAGTACTTC.

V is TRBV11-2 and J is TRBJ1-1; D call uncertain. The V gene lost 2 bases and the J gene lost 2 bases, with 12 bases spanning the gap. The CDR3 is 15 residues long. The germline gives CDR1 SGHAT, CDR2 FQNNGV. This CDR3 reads CASSLSRVSNTEAFF. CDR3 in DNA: TGTGCCAGCAGCTTAAGCCGAGTTTCTAACACTGAAGCTTTCTTT.

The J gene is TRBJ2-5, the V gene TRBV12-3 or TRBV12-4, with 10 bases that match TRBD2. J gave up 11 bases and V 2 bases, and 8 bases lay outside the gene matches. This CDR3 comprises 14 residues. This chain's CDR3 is CASSLTSGVGEQYF. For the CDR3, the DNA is TGTGCCAGCAGTTTAACTAGCGGGGTGGGAGAGCAGTACTTC.

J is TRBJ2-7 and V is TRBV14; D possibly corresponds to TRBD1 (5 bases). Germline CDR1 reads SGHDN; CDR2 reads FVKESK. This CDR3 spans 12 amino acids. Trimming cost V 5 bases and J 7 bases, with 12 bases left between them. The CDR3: CASSTDRREQYF. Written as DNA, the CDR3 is TGTGCCAGCAGCACAGACAGAAGAGAGCAGTACTTC.

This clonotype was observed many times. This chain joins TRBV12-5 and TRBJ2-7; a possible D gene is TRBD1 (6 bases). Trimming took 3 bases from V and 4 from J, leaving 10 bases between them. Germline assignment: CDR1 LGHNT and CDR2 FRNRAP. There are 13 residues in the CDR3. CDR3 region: CASGLGQQYEQYF. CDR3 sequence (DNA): TGTGCTAGTGGTTTAGGACAGCAATACGAGCAGTACTTC.

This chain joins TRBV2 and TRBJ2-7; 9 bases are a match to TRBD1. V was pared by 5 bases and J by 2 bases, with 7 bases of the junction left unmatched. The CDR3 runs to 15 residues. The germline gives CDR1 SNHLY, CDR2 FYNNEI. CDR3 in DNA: TGTGCCAGCAGTCCAATTCGACAGGGGGCCTACGAGCAGTACTTC. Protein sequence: CASSPIRQGAYEQYF.

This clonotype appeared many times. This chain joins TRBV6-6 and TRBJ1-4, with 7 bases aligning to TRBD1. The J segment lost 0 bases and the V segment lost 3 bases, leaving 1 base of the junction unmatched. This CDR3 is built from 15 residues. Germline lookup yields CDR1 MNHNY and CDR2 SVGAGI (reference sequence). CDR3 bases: TGTGCCAGCAGTTATCAGGGGGCAACTAATGAAAAACTGTTTTTT. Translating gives CASSYQGATNEKLFF.

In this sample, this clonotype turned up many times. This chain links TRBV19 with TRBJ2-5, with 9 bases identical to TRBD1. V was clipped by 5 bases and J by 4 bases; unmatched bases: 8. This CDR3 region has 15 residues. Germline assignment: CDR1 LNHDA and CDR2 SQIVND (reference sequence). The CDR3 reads CASSPRTGVGETQYF. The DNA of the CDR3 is TGTGCCAGTAGTCCAAGGACAGGGGTCGGAGAGACCCAGTACTTC.

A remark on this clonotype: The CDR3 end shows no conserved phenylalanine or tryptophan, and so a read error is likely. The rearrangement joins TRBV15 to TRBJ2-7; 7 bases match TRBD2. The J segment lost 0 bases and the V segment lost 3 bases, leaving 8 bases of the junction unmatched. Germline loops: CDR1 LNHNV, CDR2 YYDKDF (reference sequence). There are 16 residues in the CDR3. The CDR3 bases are TGTGCCACCAGCAGTGAGGGCGGGAGAAGCTCCTACGAGCAGTACCTC. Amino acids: CATSSEGGRSSYEQYL.

CDR3 coding DNA: TGTGCCAGTAACTTCGGGACTTCTCCAAATGAGCAGTTCTTC. Translation: CASNFGTSPNEQFF. This rearrangement joins TRBV19 to TRBJ2-1; D is possibly TRBD2 (6 bases). V was shortened by 7 bases and J by 7 bases, with 17 bases between the two germline ends. Germline V gives CDR1 LNHDA, CDR2 SQIVND (reference sequence). This CDR3 region has 14 residues.

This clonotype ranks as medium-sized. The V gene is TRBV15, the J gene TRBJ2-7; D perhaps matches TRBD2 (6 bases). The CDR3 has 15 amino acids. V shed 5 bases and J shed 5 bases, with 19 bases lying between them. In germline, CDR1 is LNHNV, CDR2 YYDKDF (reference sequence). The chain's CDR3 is CATSQKRLVFDEQYF. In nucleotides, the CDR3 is TGTGCCACCAGCCAAAAACGACTAGTTTTCGACGAGCAGTACTTC.

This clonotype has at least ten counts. The CDR3 is CASSPGTGGPYEQYF. The CDR3 DNA is TGTGCCAGCAGCCCCGGGACAGGGGGCCCCTACGAGCAGTACTTC. The gene calls are TRBV11-2 and TRBJ2-7, with 12 nucleotides matching TRBD1. CDR3 length: 15 amino acids. V lost 5 bases, J lost 2 bases, and 4 bases stayed unmatched. The germline V gene encodes CDR1 SGHAT and CDR2 FQNNGV. The full variable domain, in which reference TRBV11-2 and TRBJ2-7 provide the parts outside the CDR3, is EAGVAQSPRYKIIEKRQSVAFWCNPISGHATLYWYQQILGQGPKLLIQFQNNGVVDDSQLPKDRFSAERLKGVDSTLKIQPAKLEDSAVYLCASSPGTGGPYEQYFGPGTRLTVT.

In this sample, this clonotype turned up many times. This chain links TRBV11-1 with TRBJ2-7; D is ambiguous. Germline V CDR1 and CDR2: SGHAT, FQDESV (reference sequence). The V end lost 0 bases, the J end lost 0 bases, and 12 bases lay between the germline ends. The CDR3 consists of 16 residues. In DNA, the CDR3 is TGTGCCAGCAGCTTAGCGTCGGCTACAGCCTCCTACGAGCAGTACTTC. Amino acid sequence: CASSLASATASYEQYF.

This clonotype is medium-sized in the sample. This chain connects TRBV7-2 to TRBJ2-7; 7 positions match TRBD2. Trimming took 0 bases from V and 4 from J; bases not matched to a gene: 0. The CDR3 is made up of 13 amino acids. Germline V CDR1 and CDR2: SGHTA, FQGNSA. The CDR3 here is CASSLAGGYEQYF. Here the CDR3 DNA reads TGTGCCAGCAGCTTAGCGGGAGGGTACGAGCAGTACTTC.

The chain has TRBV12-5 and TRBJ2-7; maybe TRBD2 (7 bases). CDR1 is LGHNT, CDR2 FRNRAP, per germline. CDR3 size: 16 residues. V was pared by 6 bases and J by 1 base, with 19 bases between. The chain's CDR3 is CASGHPRGPFSYEQYF. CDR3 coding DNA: TGTGCTAGTGGCCACCCGCGGGGGCCCTTTTCCTACGAGCAGTACTTC. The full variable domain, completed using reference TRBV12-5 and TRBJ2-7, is DARVTQTPRHKVTEMGQEVTMRCQPILGHNTVFWYRQTMMQGLELLAYFRNRAPLDDSGMPKDRFSAEMPDATLATLKIQPSEPRDSAVYFCASGHPRGPFSYEQYFGPGTRLTVT.

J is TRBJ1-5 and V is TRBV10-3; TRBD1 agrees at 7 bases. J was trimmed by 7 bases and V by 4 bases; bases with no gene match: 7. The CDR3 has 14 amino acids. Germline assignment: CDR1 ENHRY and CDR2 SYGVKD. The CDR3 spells CAISGQGRGQPQHF. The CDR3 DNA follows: TGTGCCATCAGTGGACAGGGCCGGGGCCAGCCCCAGCATTTT.

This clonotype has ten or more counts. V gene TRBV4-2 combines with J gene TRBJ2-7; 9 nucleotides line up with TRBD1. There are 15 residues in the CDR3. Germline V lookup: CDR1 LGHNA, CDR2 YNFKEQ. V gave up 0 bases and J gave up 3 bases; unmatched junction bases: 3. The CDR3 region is CASSQDGTGFYEQYF. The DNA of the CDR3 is TGTGCCAGCAGCCAAGATGGGACAGGGTTCTACGAGCAGTACTTC.

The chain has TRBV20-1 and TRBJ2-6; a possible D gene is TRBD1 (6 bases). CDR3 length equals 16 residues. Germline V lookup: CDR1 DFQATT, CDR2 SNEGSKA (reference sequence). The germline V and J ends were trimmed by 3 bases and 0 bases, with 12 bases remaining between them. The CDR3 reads CSASGQGSSGANVLTF. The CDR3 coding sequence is TGCAGTGCTAGTGGGCAGGGGAGCTCTGGGGCCAACGTCCTGACTTTC.

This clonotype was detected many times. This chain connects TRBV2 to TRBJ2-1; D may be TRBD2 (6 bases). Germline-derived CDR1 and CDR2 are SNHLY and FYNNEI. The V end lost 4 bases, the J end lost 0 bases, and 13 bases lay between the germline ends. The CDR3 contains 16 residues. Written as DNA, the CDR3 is TGTGCCAGCAGTGTGCAGGGAGGTGGCTCCTACAATGAGCAGTTCTTC. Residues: CASSVQGGGSYNEQFF.

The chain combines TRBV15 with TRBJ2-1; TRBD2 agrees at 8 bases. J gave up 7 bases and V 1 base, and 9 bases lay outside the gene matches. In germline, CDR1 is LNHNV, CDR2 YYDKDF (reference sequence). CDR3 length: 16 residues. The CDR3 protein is CATSRVKGLVGNEQFF. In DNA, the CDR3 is TGTGCCACCAGCAGAGTAAAGGGACTAGTGGGGAATGAGCAGTTCTTC.

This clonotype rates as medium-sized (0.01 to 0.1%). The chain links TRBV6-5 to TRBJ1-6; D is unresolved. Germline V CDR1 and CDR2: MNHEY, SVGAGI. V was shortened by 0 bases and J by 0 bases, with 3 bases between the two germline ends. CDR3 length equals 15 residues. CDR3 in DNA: TGTGCCAGCAGTTACTCCGGCTCCTATAATTCACCCCTCCACTTT. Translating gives CASSYSGSYNSPLHF.

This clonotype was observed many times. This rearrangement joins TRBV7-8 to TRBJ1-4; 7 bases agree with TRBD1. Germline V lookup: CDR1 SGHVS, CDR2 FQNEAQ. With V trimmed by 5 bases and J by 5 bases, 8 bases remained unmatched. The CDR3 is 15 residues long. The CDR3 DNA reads TGTGCCAGCAGCCTCCAACAGGGGAGAAATGAAAAACTGTTTTTT. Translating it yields CASSLQQGRNEKLFF.

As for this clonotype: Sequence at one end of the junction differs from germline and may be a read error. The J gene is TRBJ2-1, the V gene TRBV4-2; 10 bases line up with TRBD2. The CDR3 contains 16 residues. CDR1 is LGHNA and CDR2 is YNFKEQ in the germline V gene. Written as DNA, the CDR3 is TGTGCCAGCAGCCAAGGGAGCGGGAGGGGCGACAATGGGCAGTTCTTC. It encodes CASSQGSGRGDNGQFF.